A selection of T cell receptor beta chains follows, all from one sample in a study of blood T cell repertoires in COVID-19. Sequencing was performed with immunoSEQ multiplex PCR; in TCRdb, only in-frame clones are kept and a portion is missing. The sample yields over 200,000 clones, around 93% seen once. The sample was PBMCs or T cells enriched from blood (not recorded which). These receptors all come from a human donor in a cohort exposed to, infected with or recovered from COVID-19 (not recorded which). The donor label of this sample is uncertain. Each CDR3 is given with its conserved first and last residue. A D gene is named only where the DNA matches it firmly. Only some rows state a clone size, as once, few, many or a class for expanded clones.

.	TRBJ1-2	TRBV12-3/TRBV12-4	TRBD1	CASSLYRGQGYTF	TGTGCCAGCAGTTTATACAGGGGGCAAGGCTACACCTTC
.	TRBJ2-7	TRBV30	TRBD2	CAWNLGRDFSYEQYF	TGTGCCTGGAATCTTGGGAGGGATTTCTCCTACGAGCAGTACTTC
.	TRBJ2-7	TRBV6-6	.	CASNRGSSYEQYF	TGTGCCAGCAATAGGGGGTCGTCCTACGAGCAGTACTTC
.	TRBJ1-1	TRBV18	TRBD1	CASARTGGPEAFF	TGTGCCAGCGCGAGAACAGGGGGCCCGGAAGCTTTCTTT
few	TRBJ1-2	TRBV9	.	CASSDLRGYYGYTF	TGTGCCAGCAGCGACCTCAGGGGATACTATGGCTACACCTTC
.	TRBJ1-1	TRBV4-2	.	CASSQEGFGGTEAFF	TGTGCCAGCAGCCAAGAAGGATTCGGGGGCACTGAAGCTTTCTTT
.	TRBJ1-2	TRBV19	TRBD1	CASRDRDRAYGYTF	TGTGCCAGTAGAGACCGGGACAGGGCCTATGGCTACACCTTC
.	TRBJ1-2	TRBV7-9	.	CASSFDQGDGYTF	TGTGCCAGCAGCTTCGACCAGGGCGATGGCTACACCTTC
.	TRBJ2-5	TRBV30	TRBD2	CAWRTSGGPGTQYF	TGTGCCTGGAGGACTAGCGGGGGCCCCGGGACCCAGTACTTC
.	TRBJ2-3	TRBV10-3	.	CAISEGGSTDTQYF	TGTGCCATCAGTGAAGGCGGGAGCACAGATACGCAGTATTTT
.	TRBJ2-6	TRBV12-5	.	CASGLVALRGIRDSGANVLTF	TGTGCTAGTGGTTTGGTTGCACTTAGGGGGATAAGGGACTCTGGGGCCAACGTCCTGACTTTC
once	TRBJ1-1	TRBV30	.	CAWTQGGDTEAFF	TGTGCCTGGACCCAAGGAGGGGACACTGAAGCTTTCTTT
.	TRBJ2-6	TRBV30	.	CAWSVGRVAGANVLTF	TGTGCCTGGAGTGTCGGCAGGGTAGCCGGGGCCAACGTCCTGACTTTC
.	TRBJ2-3	TRBV30	.	CACSGSSTDTQYF	TGTGCCTGTTCGGGATCTAGCACAGATACGCAGTATTTT
once	TRBJ2-7	TRBV6-5	.	CASRPRLSSYEQYF	TGTGCCAGCAGGCCAAGACTGAGCTCCTACGAGCAGTACTTC
few	TRBJ1-4	TRBV5-1	.	CASSTSGVGTNEKLFF	TGCGCCAGCAGCACTTCAGGGGTGGGAACTAATGAAAAACTGTTTTTT
.	TRBJ2-7	TRBV12-5	.	CASVRGAGSYEQYF	TGTGCTAGTGTCCGCGGGGCGGGTTCCTACGAGCAGTACTTC
.	TRBJ1-2	TRBV2	TRBD1	CASSRDRSGYTF	TGTGCCAGCAGTCGGGACAGGTCCGGCTACACCTTC
.	TRBJ2-7	TRBV5-1	.	CASSLEGVGNEQYF	TGCGCCAGCAGCTTGGAGGGGGTGGGAAACGAGCAGTACTTC
.	TRBJ2-1	TRBV24-1	TRBD2	CATSDPSSGGQSSYNEQFF	TGTGCCACCAGTGACCCCTCTAGCGGGGGCCAGAGCTCCTACAATGAGCAGTTCTTC
.	TRBJ1-1	TRBV4-1	TRBD1	CASSQGDVGGGEAFF	TGCGCCAGCAGCCAAGGGGACGTCGGAGGGGGCGAAGCTTTCTTT
.	TRBJ1-2	TRBV18	.	CASSSLFKRSGKNYDYTF	TGTGCCAGCTCATCCCTATTTAAACGATCGGGGAAAAACTATGACTACACCTTC
.	TRBJ2-7	TRBV7-2	.	CASTLYWSPFNEQYF	TGTGCCAGCACCCTCTACTGGTCCCCTTTCAACGAGCAGTACTTC
.	TRBJ1-2	TRBV6-6	.	CASSYTGGNYGYTF	TGTGCCAGCAGTTACACGGGGGGCAACTATGGCTACACCTTC
.	TRBJ2-3	TRBV20-1	.	CSASVRDLLTDTQYF	TGCAGTGCTAGTGTCCGGGACTTGTTAACCGATACGCAGTATTTT
.	TRBJ2-7	TRBV7-9	.	CASSLVTYEQYF	TGTGCCAGCAGCTTAGTGACTTATGAGCAGTACTTC
.	TRBJ2-2	TRBV27	TRBD1	CASGNRGLPGELFF	TGTGCCAGCGGAAACAGGGGGCTCCCCGGGGAGCTGTTTTTT
once	TRBJ2-7	TRBV4-3	TRBD2	CASSQEGGIAYEQYF	TGCGCCAGCAGCCAAGAGGGGGGGATCGCCTACGAGCAGTACTTC
once	TRBJ2-3	TRBV7-2	.	CASSLLGRTDTQYF	TGTGCCAGCAGCTTGCTAGGCCGCACAGATACGCAGTATTTT
.	TRBJ1-4	TRBV4-1	.	CASSQGGNEKLFF	TGCGCCAGCAGCCAGGGGGGTAATGAAAAACTGTTTTTT
.	TRBJ1-6	TRBV27	.	CASRLGRNSPLHF	TGTGCCAGCAGACTGGGCCGGAATTCACCCCTCCACTTT
.	TRBJ2-7	TRBV6-5	.	CASSYFFREPYEQYF	TGTGCCAGCAGTTACTTTTTCCGGGAACCCTACGAGCAGTACTTC
once	TRBJ1-6	TRBV6-5	TRBD1	CASTDRADSPLHF	TGTGCCAGCACCGACAGGGCTGATTCACCCCTCCACTTT
.	TRBJ2-7	TRBV5-1	TRBD1	CASSKTPTTGGEQYF	TGCGCCAGCAGCAAAACCCCCACGACAGGGGGCGAGCAGTACTTC
once	TRBJ2-7	TRBV12-5	.	CASVQDWGGEQYF	TGTGCTAGTGTTCAGGACTGGGGTGGCGAGCAGTACTTC
.	TRBJ2-5	TRBV5-1	.	CASSWEMAETQYF	TGCGCCAGCAGCTGGGAGATGGCGGAGACCCAGTACTTC
.	TRBJ1-5	TRBV15	TRBD1	CATSSQTGSVQPQHF	TGTGCCACCAGCAGTCAGACAGGGTCTGTCCAGCCCCAGCATTTT
.	TRBJ2-2	TRBV5-1	.	CASRTGNTGELFF	TGCGCCAGCAGAACGGGGAACACCGGGGAGCTGTTTTTT
.	TRBJ1-2	TRBV12-3/TRBV12-4	TRBD1	CASSPQGDYGYTF	TGTGCCAGCAGCCCGCAGGGGGACTATGGCTACACCTTC
.	TRBJ2-1	TRBV5-6	.	CASSLLGQILDNEQFF	TGTGCCAGCAGCCTGCTTGGTCAAATTTTAGACAATGAGCAGTTCTTC
.	TRBJ2-7	TRBV18	TRBD2	CASSLIREDEQYF	TGTGCCAGCTCACTTATCCGGGAGGACGAGCAGTACTTC
.	TRBJ1-1	TRBV14	.	CASSPFQGSGTEAFF	TGTGCCAGCAGCCCCTTTCAGGGATCGGGCACTGAAGCTTTCTTT